The rows below give T cell receptor beta chains drawn from one sample of a study of CD8 T cells in Susac syndrome. TCRdb used MiXCR to reprocess the immunoSEQ multiplex PCR reads, holding one entry per CDR3 protein. The table records some 220,000 distinct CDR3 sequences, 95% of them present only once. Sequenced sample: CD4+ T cells from PBMCs. These receptors all stem from a human donor with multiple sclerosis. The CDR3 runs from the conserved cysteine through the conserved F or W. Each record gives: V gene, J gene, D gene, CDR3 DNA, CDR3 protein. A D gene is named only where the DNA matches it firmly.

v_gene: TRBV2
j_gene: TRBJ1-2
d_gene: -
CDR3nt: TGTGCCGGGTCTCGCGAGGTTTACGGCTACACCTTC
CDR3aa: CAGSREVYGYTF

v_gene: TRBV20-1
j_gene: TRBJ2-1
d_gene: TRBD2
CDR3nt: TGCAGTGCTAGAGATCGGCGGCGGGGGAACCCCAATGAGCAGTTCTTC
CDR3aa: CSARDRRRGNPNEQFF

v_gene: TRBV30
j_gene: TRBJ1-2
d_gene: TRBD1
CDR3nt: TGTGCCTGGAGTGCTACAGGGGGCTGGTGGACTGGCTACACCTTC
CDR3aa: CAWSATGGWWTGYTF

v_gene: TRBV5-1
j_gene: TRBJ2-6
d_gene: -
CDR3nt: TGCGCCAGCAGCTTGATCGCCGCTGGGGCCAACGTCCTGACTTTC
CDR3aa: CASSLIAAGANVLTF

v_gene: TRBV20-1
j_gene: TRBJ1-1
d_gene: -
CDR3nt: TGCAGTGCTAGTTTCTCGAACACTGAAGCTTTCTTT
CDR3aa: CSASFSNTEAFF

v_gene: TRBV27
j_gene: TRBJ1-1
d_gene: -
CDR3nt: TGTGCCAGCCGTTACGGACAGCTAAACACTGAAGCTTTCTTT
CDR3aa: CASRYGQLNTEAFF

v_gene: TRBV29-1
j_gene: TRBJ2-7
d_gene: TRBD1
CDR3nt: TGCAGCGTCGCCGCCGGGACAGGGCCCTCCTACGAGCAGTACTTC
CDR3aa: CSVAAGTGPSYEQYF

v_gene: TRBV28
j_gene: TRBJ1-5
d_gene: -
CDR3nt: TGTGCCAGCAGTTTTTCACCGGGCGCTCAGCCCCAGCATTTT
CDR3aa: CASSFSPGAQPQHF

v_gene: TRBV23-1
j_gene: TRBJ2-1
d_gene: TRBD1
CDR3nt: TGCGCCAGCACGACCCTCGGACAGGGCCCCTACAATGAGCAGTTCTTC
CDR3aa: CASTTLGQGPYNEQFF

v_gene: TRBV6-6
j_gene: TRBJ2-2
d_gene: -
CDR3nt: TGTGCCAGCAGTTACGGTCGGGACACCGGGGAGCTGTTTTTT
CDR3aa: CASSYGRDTGELFF

v_gene: TRBV20-1
j_gene: TRBJ2-3
d_gene: TRBD2
CDR3nt: TGCAGTGCTAGGGGAAGCGGGAGGGCAGATACGCAGTATTTT
CDR3aa: CSARGSGRADTQYF

v_gene: TRBV15
j_gene: TRBJ2-4
d_gene: TRBD2
CDR3nt: TGTGCCACCAGCAGAGATCGTAGCGGGGGGATAGCCAAAAACATTCAGTACTTC
CDR3aa: CATSRDRSGGIAKNIQYF

v_gene: TRBV11-2
j_gene: TRBJ2-1
d_gene: TRBD2
CDR3nt: TGTGCCAGCAGCTCCCTGGGGACTAGCGGAGACCTCCTTGAGCAGTTCTTC
CDR3aa: CASSSLGTSGDLLEQFF

v_gene: TRBV15
j_gene: TRBJ2-5
d_gene: TRBD2
CDR3nt: TGTGCCACCAGCAGAGAGAATAGCGGGAGGAGGGAGACCCAGTACTTC
CDR3aa: CATSRENSGRRETQYF

v_gene: TRBV2
j_gene: TRBJ2-5
d_gene: -
CDR3nt: TGTGCCAGCAGCCCGACCTGGGATCGTGAAGAGACCCAGTACTTC
CDR3aa: CASSPTWDREETQYF